The T cell receptor (beta chain) described here comes from a study of beta chain features in type 1 diabetes. This CDR3 region has 14 residues. V lost 1 base and J lost 4, with 10 bases in between. The germline V gene has CDR1 SGHDT and CDR2 YYEEEE. Sequencing targeted expressed TCRB transcripts, as all isolated RNA had been reverse transcribed. Sequencing was performed with immunoSEQ multiplex PCR; in TCRdb, only in-frame clones are kept and a portion is missing. The data show about 900,000 clones, about 17% seen once. This sequence originates from a woman aged 18-29 years in good health. The chain has TRBV5-6 and TRBJ2-3; no firm D call. The material sequenced was naive CD4+ T cells from blood. The CDR3 sequence: CASSLKVGPDTQYF. The CDR3 coding sequence is TGTGCCAGCAGCTTGAAAGTTGGCCCAGATACGCAGTATTTT.